The 26 T cell receptor beta chains in this list originate from one sample, sequenced in a study of cytomegalovirus exposure and HLA in healthy donors. Amplification used 60 Vbeta primers and 13 Jbeta primers. TCRdb keeps only in-frame clones here, not all; method: immunoSEQ multiplex PCR. The sample contains fewer than 200,000 clones, less than 90% of which appear only once. Sequencing used PBMCs. The receptors come from a man aged 50-59 years in good health and CMV-seronegative.

The rearrangement joins TRBV4-1 to TRBJ1-2; 9 bases match TRBD1. V dropped 2 bases and J dropped 6; count of bases not matched to a gene: 4. CDR1 is MGHRA and CDR2 is YSYEKL in the germline V gene. There are 14 residues in the CDR3. CDR3 in DNA: TGCGCCAGCAGCCAAAGAACAGGGGGCAATGGCTACACCTTC. Translated: CASSQRTGGNGYTF.

To note about this clone: At one end the junction does not follow the germline gene, possibly because of a read error. The chain has TRBV18 and TRBJ2-3; 11 nucleotides line up with TRBD2. In germline, CDR1 is KGHSH, CDR2 LQKENI. The CDR3 is 15 amino acids. For the CDR3, the DNA is TGTGCCAGCTCCCCACTAGCGGGAGTCTCAGATACGCAGTATTTT. Its protein product is CASSPLAGVSDTQYF.

The CDR3 region is CASRPNDRDPYEQYF. DNA for the CDR3: TGTGCCAGCAGACCCAACGACAGGGATCCCTACGAGCAGTACTTC. The chain combines TRBV6-1 with TRBJ2-7; 7 bases fit TRBD1. CDR3 size: 15 residues. V lost 6 bases and J lost 2; bases outside the gene matches: 10. Germline lookup yields CDR1 MNHNS and CDR2 SASEGT.

The chain couples TRBV21-1 to TRBJ1-2; TRBD1 is taken as the D call from the table, unchecked against the DNA. TRBV21-1 counts as a pseudogene. CDR3 length equals 13 residues. Written as DNA, the CDR3 is TGTGCCAGCAGGGTGGGACAGGGGCATGGCTACACCTTC. Translating gives CASRVGQGHGYTF.

This clone has more than one count but fewer than ten. J is TRBJ1-6 and V is TRBV6-5; 9 nucleotides match TRBD1. The germline CDR1 and CDR2 sequences are MNHEY and SVGAGI. The V and J ends lost 6 bases and 7 bases, in that order; junction bases with no gene match: 4. CDR3 size: 14 residues. CDR3 DNA sequence: TGTGCCAGCAGAAGGGACAGGGCCAATTCACCCCTCCACTTT. Translated: CASRRDRANSPLHF.

This clone has a single count. V is TRBV14 and J is TRBJ2-7; TRBD1 agrees at 9 bases. Germline values: CDR1 SGHDN, CDR2 FVKESK. The V and J ends lost 1 base and 1 base, in that order; junction bases with no gene match: 8. The CDR3 spans 17 residues. The CDR3 bases are TGTGCCAGCAGCCAAGGGAAACAGGGGGCAATTTCCTACGAGCAGTACTTC. Residues: CASSQGKQGAISYEQYF.

This chain joins TRBV28 and TRBJ1-5; the match to TRBD1 covers 9 bases. The trim removed 3 bases at V and 4 bases at J, leaving 7 bases unmatched. The CDR3 covers 16 residues. Germline values: CDR1 MDHEN, CDR2 SYDVKM. The CDR3 nucleotides are TGTGCCAGCAGTTTGGGGGACAGGGTAGGAAATCAGCCCCAGCATTTT. Its protein is CASSLGDRVGNQPQHF.

The rearrangement links TRBV28 to TRBJ2-7; the D gene is possibly TRBD1 (5 bases). The CDR3 sequence is 15 residues long. Trimming took off 8 bases at V and 7 bases at J, with 24 bases between the two ends. Germline V gives CDR1 MDHEN, CDR2 SYDVKM. CDR3 loop: CASPPSTGPPGEQYF. The CDR3 bases are TGTGCCAGCCCGCCCTCCACAGGACCTCCCGGGGAGCAGTACTTC.

The chain joins TRBV18 to TRBJ2-7; the D is unclear. Trimming removed 5 bases at V and 7 bases at J, with 12 bases between. Germline V CDR1 and CDR2: KGHSH, LQKENI. CDR3 length equals 12 residues. The CDR3 DNA follows: TGTGCCAGCTCAGAGGTGTCCACAGAGCAGTACTTC. Protein: CASSEVSTEQYF.

The rearrangement joins TRBV23-1 to TRBJ2-7; D call uncertain. TRBV23-1 is recorded as an ORF, its role being uncertain. CDR3 length equals 14 residues. V lost 0 bases and J 5 bases, leaving 11 bases between the germline ends. CDR3 region: CASSQSCSAHEQYF. CDR3 nucleotide sequence: TGCGCCAGCAGTCAATCTTGCAGCGCGCACGAGCAGTACTTC.

This sequence joins TRBV5-1 and TRBJ2-2, with 7 bases identical to TRBD1. This CDR3 spans 15 amino acids. The ends lost 4 bases at V and 3 bases at J; junction bases unmatched: 6. CDR1 SGHRS and CDR2 YFSETQ come from the germline V gene. CDR3 coding DNA: TGCGCCAGCAGCCGGGACAGTCCTTACACCGGGGAGCTGTTTTTT. It codes for CASSRDSPYTGELFF.

The chain joins TRBV29-1 to TRBJ1-1; TRBD1 agrees at 9 bases. Germline V gene sequence: CDR1 SQVTM, CDR2 ANQGSEA. This CDR3 contains 14 residues. V was pared by 4 bases and J by 3 bases, with 6 bases of the junction left unmatched. CDR3 in amino acids: CSVGGQGIYTEAFF. The CDR3 DNA is TGCAGCGTTGGGGGACAGGGAATCTACACTGAAGCTTTCTTT.

The V call is TRBV18, the J call TRBJ2-3; D is unresolved. Germline CDR1 reads KGHSH; CDR2 reads LQKENI. V was clipped by 5 bases and J by 2 bases, with 8 bases between them. The CDR3 spans 13 residues. This CDR3 reads CASSARFTDTQYF. CDR3 DNA sequence: TGTGCCAGCTCAGCCAGATTCACAGATACGCAGTATTTT.

This clone was recorded a few times. Distinct nucleotide sequences in the sample also encode this CDR3. The V gene is TRBV7-9, the J gene TRBJ2-2; D unclear. V shed 0 bases and J shed 3 bases, with 2 bases lying between them. This CDR3 has 13 residues. CDR1 SEHNR and CDR2 FQNEAQ come from the germline V gene (reference sequence). The DNA for the CDR3 is TGTGCCAGCAGCTTAGCCTACACCGGGGAGCTGTTTTTT. Translated: CASSLAYTGELFF.

The chain uses TRBV7-9 and TRBJ2-7; 8 bases fit TRBD2. The CDR3 loop spans 16 amino acids. Germline trimming cut 5 bases from V and 4 bases from J; bases unmatched to any gene: 13. Germline V gene data show CDR1 as SEHNR and CDR2 as FQNEAQ (reference sequence). CDR3 DNA: TGTGCCAGCAGCGACCCCCTAAGCGGGAGTTCTTACGAGCAGTACTTC. Translated: CASSDPLSGSSYEQYF.

This rearrangement joins TRBV29-1 to TRBJ2-2; D perhaps matches TRBD2 (5 bases). The CDR3 covers 16 residues. Germline CDR1 is SQVTM and CDR2 is ANQGSEA. V lost 6 bases to trimming and J lost 2 bases, with 19 bases between them. CDR3 loop: CSVGLRTGNNTGELFF. DNA of the CDR3: TGCAGCGTCGGGCTGCGAACGGGAAACAACACCGGGGAGCTGTTTTTT.

The chain links TRBV9 to TRBJ2-3; 7 bases fit TRBD2. From germline, CDR1 is SGDLS and CDR2 YYNGEE. The CDR3 loop spans 16 amino acids. Trimming at V came to 3 bases and at J to 5 bases, leaving 12 bases not matched to a gene. The DNA of the CDR3 is TGTGCCAGCAGCGAATCAGAGCGGGGCGGACTAGATACGCAGTATTTT. This translates into CASSESERGGLDTQYF.

This sequence joins TRBV7-3 and TRBJ2-3; D might be TRBD1 (7 bases). V was trimmed by 2 bases and J by 2 bases, leaving 11 bases between them. Germline V lookup: CDR1 SGHTA, CDR2 FQGTGA. The CDR3 spans 15 residues. CDR3 residues: CASSLSGGLTDTQYF. The CDR3 region has the DNA TGTGCCAGCAGCTTATCAGGGGGGCTCACAGATACGCAGTATTTT.

The chain joins TRBV7-9 to TRBJ2-1; 7 bases fit TRBD2. This CDR3 has 18 residues. The germline CDR1 and CDR2 sequences are SEHNR and FQNEAQ (reference sequence). V shed 1 base, J shed 12 bases, and the junction held 21 bases outside the gene matches. The chain's CDR3 is CASSLEGAVRATSATQFF. In DNA, the CDR3 is TGTGCCAGCAGCTTAGAGGGCGCGGTCCGGGCAACTAGCGCTACGCAGTTCTTC.

The CDR3 here is CASSYSRDTGNTIYF. CDR3 nucleotides: TGTGCCAGCAGTTACTCCCGGGACACGGGAAACACCATATATTTT. This chain uses TRBV6-5 with TRBJ1-3; D is perhaps TRBD1 (6 bases). V gave up 0 bases and J gave up 4 bases, with 10 bases separating them. The CDR3 consists of 15 residues. The germline V gene has CDR1 MNHEY and CDR2 SVGAGI.

The chain is built from TRBV7-9 and TRBJ1-1; D not resolved. CDR1 and CDR2 (germline): SEHNR, FQNEAQ (reference sequence). The CDR3 spans 15 residues. V was pared by 5 bases and J by 1 base, with 14 bases between. The CDR3 spells CASSPSQTPNTEAFF. The CDR3 bases are TGTGCCAGCAGCCCCTCCCAGACACCGAACACTGAAGCTTTCTTT.

The chain employs TRBV7-9 and TRBJ1-5; D uncertain. The germline CDR1 and CDR2 sequences are SEHNR and FQNEAQ (reference sequence). The CDR3 covers 16 residues. The V end was cut by 1 base, the J end by 3 bases, with 13 bases between. The CDR3 loop reads CASSLGSGFPNQPQHF. The CDR3, as DNA: TGTGCCAGCAGCTTAGGGTCCGGGTTTCCCAATCAGCCCCAGCATTTT.

The chain employs TRBV7-2 and TRBJ2-5; D gene unclear. The closer fit of TRBJ2-7 to the DNA end suggests the J call may be wrong. CDR1 is SGHTA, CDR2 FQGNSA, per germline. The CDR3 is 12 amino acids. In DNA form, the CDR3 reads TGTGCCAGCAGCTTAGCCACCTACGAGCAGTACTTC. This sequence encodes CASSLATYEQYF.

This chain connects TRBV11-3 to TRBJ2-5; tentative D call: TRBD2 (7 bases). This CDR3 has 16 residues. In germline, CDR1 is SGHNT, CDR2 YENEEA. V gave up 5 bases and J gave up 5 bases, with 21 bases separating them. This CDR3 reads CASSPGRGEGGETQYF. Here the CDR3 DNA reads TGTGCCAGCAGCCCGGGGAGGGGCGAGGGGGGGGAGACCCAGTACTTC.

The V and J genes are TRBV7-9 and TRBJ2-7; D is possibly TRBD2 (6 bases). V lost 3 bases, J lost 0 bases, and 9 bases lay in between. CDR1 and CDR2 from the germline V gene are SEHNR and FQNEAQ (reference sequence). The CDR3 length is 14 residues. CDR3 sequence reads: CASSFRGTSYEQYF. In DNA, the CDR3 is TGTGCCAGCAGCTTCCGGGGGACCTCCTACGAGCAGTACTTC.

The chain couples TRBV4-2 to TRBJ1-4; D is possibly TRBD1 (5 bases). The CDR3 has 16 residues. The germline gives CDR1 LGHNA, CDR2 YNFKEQ. V was cut by 1 base and J by 4 bases, with 13 bases left in between. The CDR3 DNA reads as TGTGCCAGCAGCCAAGTAAACCCGCAGGGTAATGAAAAACTGTTTTTT. Protein sequence: CASSQVNPQGNEKLFF.